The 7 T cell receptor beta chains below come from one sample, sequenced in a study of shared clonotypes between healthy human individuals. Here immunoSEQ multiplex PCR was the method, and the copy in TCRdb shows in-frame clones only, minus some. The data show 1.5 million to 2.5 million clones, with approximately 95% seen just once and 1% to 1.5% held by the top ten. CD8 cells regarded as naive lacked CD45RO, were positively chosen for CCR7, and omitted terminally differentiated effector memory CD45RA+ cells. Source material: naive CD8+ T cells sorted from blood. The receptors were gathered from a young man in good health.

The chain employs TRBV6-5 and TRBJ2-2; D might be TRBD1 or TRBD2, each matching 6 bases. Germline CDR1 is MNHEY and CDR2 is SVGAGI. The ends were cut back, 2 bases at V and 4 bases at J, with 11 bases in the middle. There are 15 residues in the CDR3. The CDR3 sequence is CASSYEGGVTGELFF. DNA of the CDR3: TGTGCCAGCAGTTACGAGGGGGGCGTCACCGGGGAGCTGTTTTTT.

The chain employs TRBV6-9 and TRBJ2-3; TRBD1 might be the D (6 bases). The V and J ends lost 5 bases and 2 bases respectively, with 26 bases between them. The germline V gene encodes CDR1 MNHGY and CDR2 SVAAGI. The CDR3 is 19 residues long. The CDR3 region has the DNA TGTGCCAGCAGTCCTTATGGGAAGGCAGACAGGCTTGTCACAGATACGCAGTATTTT. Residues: CASSPYGKADRLVTDTQYF.

This CDR3 is CASKQGNEQYF. In DNA, the CDR3 is TGCGCCAGCAAACAGGGGAACGAGCAGTACTTC. The chain carries TRBV10-1 and TRBJ2-7, with 7 bases fitting TRBD1. CDR1 is WNHNN, CDR2 SYGVQD, per germline (reference sequence). The junction had 2 bases not matched to a gene; V was cut back by 7 bases and J by 5 bases. This CDR3 is built from 11 residues.

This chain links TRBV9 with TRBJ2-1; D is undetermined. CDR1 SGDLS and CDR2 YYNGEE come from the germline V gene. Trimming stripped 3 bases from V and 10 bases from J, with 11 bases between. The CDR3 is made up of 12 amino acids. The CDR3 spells CASSALEWEQFF. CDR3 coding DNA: TGTGCCAGCAGCGCCCTAGAGTGGGAGCAGTTCTTC.

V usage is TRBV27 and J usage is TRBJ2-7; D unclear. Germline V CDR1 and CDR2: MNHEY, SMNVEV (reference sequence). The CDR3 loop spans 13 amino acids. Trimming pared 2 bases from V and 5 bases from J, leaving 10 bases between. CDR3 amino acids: CASSLHSAHEQYF. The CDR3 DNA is TGTGCCAGCAGTTTACACAGTGCCCACGAGCAGTACTTC.

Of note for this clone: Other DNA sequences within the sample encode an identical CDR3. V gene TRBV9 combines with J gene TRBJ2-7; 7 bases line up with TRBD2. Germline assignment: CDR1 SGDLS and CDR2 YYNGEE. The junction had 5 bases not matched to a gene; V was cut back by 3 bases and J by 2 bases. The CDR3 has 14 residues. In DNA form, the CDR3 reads TGTGCCAGCAGCGAGGGAGGGACGGCCTACGAGCAGTACTTC. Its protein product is CASSEGGTAYEQYF.

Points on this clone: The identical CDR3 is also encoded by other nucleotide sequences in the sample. The CDR3 DNA follows: TGCGCCAGCAGTAGCCGGGACGGGACCTACGAGCAGTACTTC. Translating it yields CASSSRDGTYEQYF. The chain recombines TRBV5-1 with TRBJ2-7; D is tentatively TRBD1 or TRBD2 (5 bases each). V was pared by 5 bases and J by 2 bases, with 14 bases between. CDR3 length equals 14 residues. The germline CDR1 and CDR2 sequences are SGHRS and YFSETQ.